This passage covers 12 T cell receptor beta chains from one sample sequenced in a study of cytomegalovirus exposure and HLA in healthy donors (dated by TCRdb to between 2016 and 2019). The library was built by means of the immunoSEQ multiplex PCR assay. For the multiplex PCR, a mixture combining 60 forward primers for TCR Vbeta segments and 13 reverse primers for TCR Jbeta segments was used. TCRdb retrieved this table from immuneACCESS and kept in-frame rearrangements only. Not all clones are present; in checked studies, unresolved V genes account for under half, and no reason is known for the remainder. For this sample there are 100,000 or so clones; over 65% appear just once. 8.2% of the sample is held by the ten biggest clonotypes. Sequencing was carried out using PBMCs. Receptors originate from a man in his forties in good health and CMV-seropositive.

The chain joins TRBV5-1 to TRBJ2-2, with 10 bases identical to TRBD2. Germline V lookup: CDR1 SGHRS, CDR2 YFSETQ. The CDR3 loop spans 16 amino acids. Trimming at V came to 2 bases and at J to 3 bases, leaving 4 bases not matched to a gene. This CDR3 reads CASSFLAGDDTGELFF. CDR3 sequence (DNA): TGCGCCAGCAGCTTTCTAGCGGGAGATGACACCGGGGAGCTGTTTTTT.

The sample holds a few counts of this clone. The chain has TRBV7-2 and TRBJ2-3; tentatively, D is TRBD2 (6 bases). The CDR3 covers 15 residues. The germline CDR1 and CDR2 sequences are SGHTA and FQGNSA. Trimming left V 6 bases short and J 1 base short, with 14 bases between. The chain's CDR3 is CASSSGSGGTDTQYF. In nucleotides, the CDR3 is TGTGCCAGCAGTTCAGGGTCGGGGGGCACAGATACGCAGTATTTT.

The CDR3 is CAWSDRGHAEAFF. In nucleotides, the CDR3 is TGTGCCTGGAGTGACAGGGGGCACGCTGAAGCTTTCTTT. This chain joins TRBV30 and TRBJ1-1; 9 bases agree with TRBD1. Germline CDR1 GTSNPN, CDR2 SVGIG (reference sequence). This CDR3 contains 13 residues. V shed 1 base and J 6 bases; nucleotides not matched to a gene: 3. The complete variable domain, with remaining parts taken from reference TRBV30 and TRBJ1-1, reads SQTIHQWPATLVQPVGSPLSLECTVEGTSNPNLYWYRQAAGRGLQLLFYSVGIGQISSEVPQNLSASRPQDRQFILSSKKLLLSDSGFYLCAWSDRGHAEAFFGQGTRLTVV.

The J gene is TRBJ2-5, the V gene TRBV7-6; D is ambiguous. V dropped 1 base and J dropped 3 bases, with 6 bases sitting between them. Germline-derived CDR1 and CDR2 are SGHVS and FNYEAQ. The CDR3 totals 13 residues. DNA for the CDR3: TGTGCCAGCAGCTTAGACGGAGAAGAGACCCAGTACTTC. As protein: CASSLDGEETQYF.

CDR3 amino acids: CASRGLAGELPLREQYF. The CDR3 DNA reads TGTGCCAGTAGGGGACTAGCGGGAGAACTTCCCTTACGCGAGCAGTACTTC. The V gene is TRBV19, the J gene TRBJ2-7, with 14 bases fitting TRBD2. The junction had 13 bases not matched to a gene; V was cut back by 6 bases and J by 6 bases. This CDR3 spans 17 amino acids. CDR1 is LNHDA, CDR2 SQIVND, per germline (reference sequence).

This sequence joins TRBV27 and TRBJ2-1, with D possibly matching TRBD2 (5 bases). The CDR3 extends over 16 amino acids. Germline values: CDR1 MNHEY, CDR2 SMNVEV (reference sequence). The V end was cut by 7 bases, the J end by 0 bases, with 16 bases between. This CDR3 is CASTPQLGSSYNEQFF. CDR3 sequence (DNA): TGTGCCAGCACCCCACAGTTAGGGAGCTCCTACAATGAGCAGTTCTTC.

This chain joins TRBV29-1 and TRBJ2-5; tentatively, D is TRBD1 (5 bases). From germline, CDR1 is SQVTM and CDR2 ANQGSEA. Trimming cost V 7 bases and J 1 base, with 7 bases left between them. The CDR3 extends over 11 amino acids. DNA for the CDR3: TGCAGCGCGACAGTCCAAGAGACCCAGTACTTC. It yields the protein CSATVQETQYF.

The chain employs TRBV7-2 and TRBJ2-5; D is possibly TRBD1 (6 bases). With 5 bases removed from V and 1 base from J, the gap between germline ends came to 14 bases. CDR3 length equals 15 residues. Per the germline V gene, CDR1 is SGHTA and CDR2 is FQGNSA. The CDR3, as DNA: TGTGCCAGCAGCGTAAGCCGGGACATCCAAGAGACCCAGTACTTC. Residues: CASSVSRDIQETQYF.

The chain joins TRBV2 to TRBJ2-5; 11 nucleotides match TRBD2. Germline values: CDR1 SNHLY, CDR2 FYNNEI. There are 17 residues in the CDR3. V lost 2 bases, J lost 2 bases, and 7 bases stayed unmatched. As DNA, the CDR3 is TGTGCCAGCAGTGAATTCCCTAGCGGGGGGTATCAAGAGACCCAGTACTTC. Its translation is CASSEFPSGGYQETQYF.

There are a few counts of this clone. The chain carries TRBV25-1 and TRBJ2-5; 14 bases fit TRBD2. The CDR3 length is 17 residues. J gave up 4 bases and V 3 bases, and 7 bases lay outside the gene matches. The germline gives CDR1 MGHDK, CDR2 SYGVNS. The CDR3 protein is CASSEGLAGVGRETQYF. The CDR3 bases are TGTGCCAGCAGTGAGGGACTAGCGGGAGTCGGTCGAGAGACCCAGTACTTC.

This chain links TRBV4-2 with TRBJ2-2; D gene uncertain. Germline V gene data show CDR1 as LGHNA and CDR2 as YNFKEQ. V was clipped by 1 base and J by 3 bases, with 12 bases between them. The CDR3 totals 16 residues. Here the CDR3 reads CASSQVFDTYTGELFF. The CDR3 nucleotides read TGTGCCAGCAGCCAAGTTTTTGACACTTACACCGGGGAGCTGTTTTTT.

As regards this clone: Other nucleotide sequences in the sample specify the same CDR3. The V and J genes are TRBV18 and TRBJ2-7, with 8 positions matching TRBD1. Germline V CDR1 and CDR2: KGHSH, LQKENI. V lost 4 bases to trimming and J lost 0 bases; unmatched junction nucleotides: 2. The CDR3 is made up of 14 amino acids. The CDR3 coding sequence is TGTGCCAGCTCACTAGGACAGGGCTCCTACGAGCAGTACTTC. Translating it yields CASSLGQGSYEQYF.